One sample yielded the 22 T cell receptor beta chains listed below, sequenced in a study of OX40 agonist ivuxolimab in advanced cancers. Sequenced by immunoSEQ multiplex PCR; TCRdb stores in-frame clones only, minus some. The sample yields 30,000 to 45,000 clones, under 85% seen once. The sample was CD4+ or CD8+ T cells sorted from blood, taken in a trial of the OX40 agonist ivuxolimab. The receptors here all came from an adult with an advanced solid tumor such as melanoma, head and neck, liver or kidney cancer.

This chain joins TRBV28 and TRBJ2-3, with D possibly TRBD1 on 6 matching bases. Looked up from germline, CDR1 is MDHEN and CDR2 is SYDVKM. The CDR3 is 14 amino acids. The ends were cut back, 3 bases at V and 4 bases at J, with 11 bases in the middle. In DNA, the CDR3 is TGTGCCAGCAGTTTCCCAACAGGGTCAGATACGCAGTATTTT. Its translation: CASSFPTGSDTQYF.

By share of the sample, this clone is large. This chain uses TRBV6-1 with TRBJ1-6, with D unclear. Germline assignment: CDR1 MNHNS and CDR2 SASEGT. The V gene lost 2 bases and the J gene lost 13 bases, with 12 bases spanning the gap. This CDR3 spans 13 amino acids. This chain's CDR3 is CASSEKVGLPLHF. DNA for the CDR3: TGTGCCAGCAGTGAAAAGGTTGGTCTCCCCCTCCACTTT.

The CDR3 reads CASSFSGDEQYF. The DNA for the CDR3 is TGCGCCAGCAGCTTTAGCGGGGACGAGCAGTACTTC. V gene TRBV5-1 combines with J gene TRBJ2-7; 8 bases align to TRBD2. The germline V gene has CDR1 SGHRS and CDR2 YFSETQ. V lost 2 bases, J lost 5 bases, and 0 bases stayed unmatched. The CDR3 is 12 residues long.

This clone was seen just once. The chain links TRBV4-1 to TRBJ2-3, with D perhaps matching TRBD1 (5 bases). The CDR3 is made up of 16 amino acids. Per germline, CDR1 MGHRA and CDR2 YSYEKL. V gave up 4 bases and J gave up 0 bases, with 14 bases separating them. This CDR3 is CASSPQGTPSTDTQYF. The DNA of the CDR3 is TGCGCCAGCAGCCCCCAGGGAACTCCTAGCACAGATACGCAGTATTTT.

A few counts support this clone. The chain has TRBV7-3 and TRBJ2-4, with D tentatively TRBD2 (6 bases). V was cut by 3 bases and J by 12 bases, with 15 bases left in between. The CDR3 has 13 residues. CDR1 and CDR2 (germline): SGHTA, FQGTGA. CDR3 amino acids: CASSFSRDSTQYF. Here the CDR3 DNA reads TGTGCCAGCAGCTTCTCCCGGGACTCCACTCAGTACTTC.

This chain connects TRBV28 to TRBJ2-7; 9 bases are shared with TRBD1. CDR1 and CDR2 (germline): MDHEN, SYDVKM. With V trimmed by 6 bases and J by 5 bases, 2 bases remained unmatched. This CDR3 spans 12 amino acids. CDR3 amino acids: CASRQGANEQYF. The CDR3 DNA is TGTGCCAGCAGACAGGGGGCGAACGAGCAGTACTTC.

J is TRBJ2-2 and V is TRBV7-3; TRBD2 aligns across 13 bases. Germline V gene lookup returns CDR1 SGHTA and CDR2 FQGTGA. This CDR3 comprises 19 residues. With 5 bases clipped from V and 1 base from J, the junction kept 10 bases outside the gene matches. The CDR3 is CASSHLGLAGVMNTGELFF. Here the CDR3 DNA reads TGTGCCAGCAGCCACCTCGGACTAGCGGGGGTTATGAACACCGGGGAGCTGTTTTTT. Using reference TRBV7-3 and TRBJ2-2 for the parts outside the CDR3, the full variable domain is GAGVSQTPSNKVTEKGKYVELRCDPISGHTALYWYRQSLGQGPEFLIYFQGTGAADDSGLPNDRFFAVRPEGSVSTLKIQRTERGDSAVYLCASSHLGLAGVMNTGELFFGEGSRLTVL.

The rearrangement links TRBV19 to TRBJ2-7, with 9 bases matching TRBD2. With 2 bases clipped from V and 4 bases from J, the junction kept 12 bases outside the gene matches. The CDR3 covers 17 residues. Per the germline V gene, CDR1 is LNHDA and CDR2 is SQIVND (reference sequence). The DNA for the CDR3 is TGTGCCAGTAGTATAAGTAACCTAGCGGGAATACCGTACGAGCAGTACTTC. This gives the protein CASSISNLAGIPYEQYF.

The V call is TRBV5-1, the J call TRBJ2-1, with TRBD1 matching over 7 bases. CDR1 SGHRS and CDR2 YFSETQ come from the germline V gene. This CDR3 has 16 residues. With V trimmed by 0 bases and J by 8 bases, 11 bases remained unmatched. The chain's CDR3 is CASSLGQGQKIYEQFF. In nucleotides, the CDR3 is TGCGCCAGCAGCTTGGGACAGGGCCAAAAAATATATGAGCAGTTCTTC.

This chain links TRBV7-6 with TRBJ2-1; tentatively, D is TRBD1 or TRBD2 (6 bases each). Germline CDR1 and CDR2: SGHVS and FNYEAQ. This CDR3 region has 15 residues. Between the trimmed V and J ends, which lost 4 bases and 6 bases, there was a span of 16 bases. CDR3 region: CASSWSPQGGNEQFF. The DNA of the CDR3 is TGTGCCAGCAGCTGGAGTCCACAGGGAGGCAATGAGCAGTTCTTC.

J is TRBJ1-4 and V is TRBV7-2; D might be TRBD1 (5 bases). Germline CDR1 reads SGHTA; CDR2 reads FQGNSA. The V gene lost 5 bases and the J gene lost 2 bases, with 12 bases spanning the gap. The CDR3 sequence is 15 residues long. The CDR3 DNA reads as TGTGCCAGCAGCCTCCGCTGGGGGACTAATGAAAAACTGTTTTTT. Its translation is CASSLRWGTNEKLFF. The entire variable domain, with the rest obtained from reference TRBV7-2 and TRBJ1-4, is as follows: GAGVSQSPSNKVTEKGKDVELRCDPISGHTALYWYRQSLGQGLEFLIYFQGNSAPDKSGLPSDRFSAERTGGSVSTLTIQRTQQEDSAVYLCASSLRWGTNEKLFFGSGTQLSVL.

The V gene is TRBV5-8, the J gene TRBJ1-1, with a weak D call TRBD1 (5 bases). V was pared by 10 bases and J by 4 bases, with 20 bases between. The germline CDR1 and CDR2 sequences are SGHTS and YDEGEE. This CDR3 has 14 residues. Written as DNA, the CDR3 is TGTGCCGACAGCGGGCAGGCGGGCGGCACTGAAGCTTTCTTT. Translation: CADSGQAGGTEAFF.

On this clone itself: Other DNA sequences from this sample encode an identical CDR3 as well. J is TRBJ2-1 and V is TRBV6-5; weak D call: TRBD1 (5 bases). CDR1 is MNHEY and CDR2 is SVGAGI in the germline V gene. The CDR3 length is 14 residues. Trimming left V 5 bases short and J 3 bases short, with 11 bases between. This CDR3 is CASSAGLNYNEQFF. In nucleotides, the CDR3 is TGTGCCAGCAGTGCAGGGCTGAACTACAATGAGCAGTTCTTC.

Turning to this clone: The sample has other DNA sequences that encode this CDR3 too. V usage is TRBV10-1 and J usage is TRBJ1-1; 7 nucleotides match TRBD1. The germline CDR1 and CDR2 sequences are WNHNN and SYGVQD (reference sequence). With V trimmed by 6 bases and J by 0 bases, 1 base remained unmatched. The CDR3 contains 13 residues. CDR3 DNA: TGCGCCAGCAGGCAGGGGGTGAACACTGAAGCTTTCTTT. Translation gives CASRQGVNTEAFF.

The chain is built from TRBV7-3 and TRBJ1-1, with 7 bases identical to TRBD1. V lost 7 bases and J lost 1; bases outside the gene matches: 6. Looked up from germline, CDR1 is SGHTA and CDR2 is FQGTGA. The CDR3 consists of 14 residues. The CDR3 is CASKEGAGNTEAFF. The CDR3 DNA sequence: TGTGCCAGCAAGGAGGGGGCAGGGAACACTGAAGCTTTCTTT.

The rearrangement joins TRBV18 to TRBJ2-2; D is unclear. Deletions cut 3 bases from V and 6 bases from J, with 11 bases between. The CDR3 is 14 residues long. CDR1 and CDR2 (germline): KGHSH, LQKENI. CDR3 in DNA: TGTGCCAGCTCACCCGGCACGGGTTCCGGGGAGCTGTTTTTT. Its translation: CASSPGTGSGELFF.

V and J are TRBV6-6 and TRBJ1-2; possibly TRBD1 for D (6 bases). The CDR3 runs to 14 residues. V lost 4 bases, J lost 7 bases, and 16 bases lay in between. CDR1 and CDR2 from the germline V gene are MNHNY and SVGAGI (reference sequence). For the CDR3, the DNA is TGTGCCAGCAGTTCGGGCAGGGGATGGGGTGGCTACACCTTC. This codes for CASSSGRGWGGYTF.

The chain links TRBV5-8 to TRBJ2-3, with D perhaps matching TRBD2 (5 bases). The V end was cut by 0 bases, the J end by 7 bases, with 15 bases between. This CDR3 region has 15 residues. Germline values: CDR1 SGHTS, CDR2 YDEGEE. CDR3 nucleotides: TGTGCCAGCAGCTTGGACTACCGTCCGGGGAATACGCAGTATTTT. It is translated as CASSLDYRPGNTQYF.

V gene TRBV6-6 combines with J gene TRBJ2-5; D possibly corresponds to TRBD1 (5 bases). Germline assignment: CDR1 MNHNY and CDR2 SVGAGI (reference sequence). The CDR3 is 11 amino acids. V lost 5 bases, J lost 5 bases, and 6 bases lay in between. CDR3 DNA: TGTGCCAGCAGTAGGGGTGAGACCCAGTACTTC. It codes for CASSRGETQYF.

The CDR3, as DNA: TGTGCCAGCAGTTACTCGGTCCAGAGCACAGATACGCAGTATTTT. Translating gives CASSYSVQSTDTQYF. The chain is built from TRBV6-5 and TRBJ2-3, with D uncertain. Germline assignment: CDR1 MNHEY and CDR2 SVGAGI. V was pared by 0 bases and J by 0 bases, with 7 bases between. The CDR3 is 15 amino acids.

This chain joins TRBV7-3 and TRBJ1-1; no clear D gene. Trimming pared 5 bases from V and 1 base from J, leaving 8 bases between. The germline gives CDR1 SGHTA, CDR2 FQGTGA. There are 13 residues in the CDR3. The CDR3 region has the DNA TGTGCCAGCAGCCTCACAGCGAACACTGAAGCTTTCTTT. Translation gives CASSLTANTEAFF.

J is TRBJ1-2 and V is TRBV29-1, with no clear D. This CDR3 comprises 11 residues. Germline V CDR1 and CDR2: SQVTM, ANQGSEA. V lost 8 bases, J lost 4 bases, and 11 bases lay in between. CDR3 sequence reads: CSTKSAYGYTF. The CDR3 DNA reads TGCAGCACAAAATCCGCCTATGGCTACACCTTC.